The 3 T cell receptor beta chains listed next were all sequenced from one sample in a study of blood T cell repertoires in COVID-19. Profiling relied on immunoSEQ multiplex PCR, and the TCRdb table lists in-frame clones only, not all of them. The sample consists of about 42,000 clones, 70% to 90% of them appearing once. The material sequenced was peripheral blood. These receptors were collected from a human donor in a cohort sampled during active COVID-19.

In this sample, this clone turned up once. CDR3 sequence: CASSQVGGAADTQYF. For the CDR3, the DNA is TGTGCCAGCAGCCAAGTGGGAGGGGCAGCAGATACGCAGTATTTT. This sequence joins TRBV3-1 (or the pseudogene TRBV3-2) and TRBJ2-3; 7 positions match TRBD2. CDR1 is LGHDT and CDR2 is YNNKEL in the germline V gene (reference sequence). V lost 1 base, J lost 4 bases, and 5 bases stayed unmatched. The CDR3 is 15 residues long.

The chain is built from TRBV5-4 and TRBJ2-7; 9 bases are shared with TRBD1. From germline, CDR1 is SGHNT and CDR2 YYREEE (reference sequence). V dropped 4 bases and J dropped 5; count of bases not matched to a gene: 7. The CDR3 length is 14 residues. The CDR3 DNA reads TGTGCCAGCAGCATCGGGACAGGGATCCACGAGCAGTACTTC. It specifies CASSIGTGIHEQYF. Combining the CDR3 with reference TRBV5-4 and TRBJ2-7 gives the whole variable domain ETGVTQSPTHLIKTRGQQVTLRCSSQSGHNTVSWYQQALGQGPQFIFQYYREEENGRGNFPPRFSGLQFPNYSSELNVNALELDDSALYLCASSIGTGIHEQYFGPGTRLTVT.

This clone was seen a handful of times. V gene TRBV4-1 combines with J gene TRBJ2-7; weak D call: TRBD1 (6 bases). Germline loops: CDR1 MGHRA, CDR2 YSYEKL. CDR3 length: 15 amino acids. V dropped 4 bases and J dropped 0 bases, with 13 bases sitting between them. The CDR3 sequence: CASSLRDTASYEQYF. The CDR3 DNA reads TGCGCCAGCAGCCTCAGGGACACTGCCTCCTACGAGCAGTACTTC.